Presented here are 8 T cell receptor beta chains from one specimen sequenced in a study of blood T cells in healthy people across ages. For the second PCR, which ran for about 7 to 11 cycles, a sample-barcoded 5' primer and a J-beta primer mix were used. TCRdb re-analysed the 5' RACE reads in MiXCR, keeping a single row per CDR3 protein. This table has around 1,800,000 distinct CDR3 sequences, about 39% appearing once. Sequencing was performed on blood. These receptors all come from a human donor in good health.

The chain uses TRBV9 and TRBJ1-2; the D is unclear. Per germline, CDR1 SGDLS and CDR2 YYNGEE. Deletions cut 5 bases from V and 5 bases from J, with 13 bases between. CDR3 length: 13 amino acids. Here the CDR3 DNA reads TGTGCCAGCAGGGATAAACCCCCATATGGCTACACCTTC. Protein product: CASRDKPPYGYTF.

The chain couples TRBV27 to TRBJ2-7; weak D call: TRBD2 (6 bases). Germline V gene lookup returns CDR1 MNHEY and CDR2 SMNVEV (reference sequence). The CDR3 length is 15 residues. Trimming stripped 0 bases from V and 4 bases from J, with 13 bases between. CDR3 residues: CASSLSTGGVYEQYF. CDR3 coding DNA: TGTGCCAGCAGTTTATCCACAGGAGGGGTGTACGAGCAGTACTTC.

The gene calls are TRBV7-9 and TRBJ1-2; unclear D gene. In germline, CDR1 is SEHNR, CDR2 FQNEAQ (reference sequence). The length of the CDR3 is 12 residues. V lost 6 bases and J 8 bases, leaving 13 bases between the germline ends. The CDR3 nucleotides read TGTGCCAGCAGTCGGGAACCCGAGGGCTACACCTTC. It codes for CASSREPEGYTF.

This clonotype was seen a handful of times. Mismatch with germline at one junction end may stem from a read error. The rearrangement joins TRBV27 to TRBJ2-1; 12 nucleotides line up with TRBD2. Per the germline V gene, CDR1 is MNHEY and CDR2 is SMNVEV (reference sequence). The CDR3 runs to 16 residues. CDR3 protein: CASSPLLAGGPNGQFF. CDR3 coding DNA: TGTGCCAGCAGTCCCCTACTAGCGGGGGGTCCCAATGGGCAGTTCTTC.

This clonotype occurred many times. The chain has TRBV29-1 and TRBJ2-6; the match to TRBD2 covers 7 bases. CDR1 SQVTM and CDR2 ANQGSEA come from the germline V gene. The CDR3 totals 16 residues. The junction had 6 bases not matched to a gene; V was cut back by 4 bases and J by 0 bases. CDR3 sequence reads: CSVVGEGSSGANVLTF. Here the CDR3 DNA reads TGCAGCGTTGTAGGGGAGGGGAGCTCTGGGGCCAACGTCCTGACTTTC.

Here the CDR3 reads CASTIPGQGGYTF. The CDR3, as DNA: TGTGCCAGCACCATTCCGGGACAGGGTGGCTACACCTTC. The V and J genes are TRBV9 and TRBJ1-2; 9 nucleotides align to TRBD1. The CDR3 covers 13 residues. V lost 6 bases, J lost 7 bases, and 7 bases stayed unmatched. The germline V gene encodes CDR1 SGDLS and CDR2 YYNGEE.

The chain combines TRBV28 with TRBJ1-1; maybe TRBD1 (5 bases). CDR1 is MDHEN and CDR2 is SYDVKM in the germline V gene. This CDR3 spans 14 amino acids. Trimming left V 5 bases short and J 1 base short, with 11 bases between. The CDR3 nucleotides are TGTGCCAGCAGTGCAGGGCTGGGGAACACTGAAGCTTTCTTT. Translated: CASSAGLGNTEAFF.

On this clonotype: At one end, the junction sequence differs from germline, possibly due to a read error. The chain carries TRBV7-9 and TRBJ1-2; 7 nucleotides agree with TRBD1. The CDR3 is 16 residues long. Germline loops: CDR1 SEHNR, CDR2 FQNEAQ (reference sequence). The CDR3 sequence: CASSLAPTGPNYGYTF. CDR3 sequence (DNA): TGTGCCAGCAGCCTAGCCCCGACAGGGCCTAACTATGGCTACACCTTC.